The sequence of this T cell receptor (beta chain) was determined in a study of technical replicates of blood from a few donors. Produced via immunoSEQ multiplex PCR; TCRdb's table is partial and in-frame only. In the table there are roughly 57,000 clones, around 96% of which are singletons. V was shortened by 5 bases and J by 7 bases, with 15 bases between the two germline ends. This CDR3 comprises 13 residues. The germline CDR1 and CDR2 sequences are SGHRS and YFSETQ. Sample: PBMCs. V and J are TRBV5-1 and TRBJ1-2, with D maybe TRBD1 (5 bases). The receptor was derived from a human donor in good health. Some clones in this sample may be carry-over from other donors' samples. The CDR3: CASRTGGTSGYTF. The CDR3 nucleotides read TGCGCCAGCAGGACGGGGGGGACTTCTGGCTACACCTTC.